This TCR beta chain came from a study of blood T cells in healthy people across ages. The V gene's germline CDR1 is KGHSH and CDR2 LQKENI. CDR3 length: 14 residues. V lost 4 bases and J 10 bases, leaving 17 bases between the germline ends. Donors were systemically healthy Caucasian individuals from Russia aged roughly 6 to 100 years. Extractions gave at least 6 micrograms of total RNA per sample. PCR was performed a second time for 7 to 11 cycles using a sample-barcoded 5' primer and a J-beta primer mix. Every cDNA molecule carried a tag from a template-switch adaptor bearing 12 random nucleotides. TCRdb re-called the 5' RACE reads with MiXCR, one entry per CDR3 protein. This sample carries hundreds of thousands of distinct CDR3 sequences, 45% to 50% of them seen once, and the ten largest clones take roughly 31%. Regarding the study as a whole: The unknown donor CMV status may have confounded expanded clonotype changes.

Turning to this clonotype: Its antigen remains unknown.

The sample was blood. This TCR derives from a woman aged 55-75 years in good health. The chain carries TRBV18 and TRBJ2-1, with no clear D. The CDR3 coding sequence is TGTGCCAGCTCACAGGGTTTGGCTATTGTAGAGCAGTTCTTC. It specifies CASSQGLAIVEQFF.